This T cell receptor beta chain was observed in a study of T cells in Graves' hyperthyroidism and ophthalmopathy. For the study at large: Pretreatment peripheral blood was obtained at initial diagnosis.

Study outcomes and limitations: A 13 V-J model separated ophthalmopathy from stable hyperthyroidism.

Amplification of TCR beta CDR3 regions used RNA as the template. TCR CDR3 regions were first amplified by RT-PCR with HTBI primers. Each CDR3 protein is one row after TCRdb ran MiXCR on the multiplex PCR reads. The sample consists of hundreds of thousands of distinct CDR3 sequences, just under 20% of them appearing once. Exclusions: uncontrolled infection, other autoimmune disease, pregnancy, lactation. The PBMCs were taken from approximately 11 ml of fresh peripheral blood. This clonotype turned up a few times. Antigen specificity is unknown. V gave up 3 bases and J gave up 5 bases, with 14 bases separating them. CDR3 length: 15 amino acids. CDR1 is SQVTM and CDR2 is ANQGSEA in the germline V gene.

The source is a man in his forties or fifties with Graves' ophthalmopathy. Input material: blood. This rearrangement joins TRBV29-1 to TRBJ2-6; D may be TRBD1 (6 bases). The CDR3 spells CSVETWGPRANVLTF. CDR3 nucleotide sequence: TGCAGCGTTGAGACTTGGGGGCCTCGGGCCAACGTCCTGACTTTC.